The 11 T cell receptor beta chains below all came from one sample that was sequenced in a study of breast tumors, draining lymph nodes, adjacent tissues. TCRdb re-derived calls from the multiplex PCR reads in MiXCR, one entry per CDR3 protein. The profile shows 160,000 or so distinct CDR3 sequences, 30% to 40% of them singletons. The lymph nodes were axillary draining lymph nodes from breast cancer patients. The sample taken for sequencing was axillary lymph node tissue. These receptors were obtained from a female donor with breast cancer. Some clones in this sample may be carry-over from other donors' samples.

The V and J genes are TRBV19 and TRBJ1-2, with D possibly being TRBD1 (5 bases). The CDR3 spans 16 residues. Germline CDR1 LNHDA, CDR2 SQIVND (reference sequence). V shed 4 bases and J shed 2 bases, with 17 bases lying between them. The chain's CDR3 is CASSTDLRAPNYGYTF. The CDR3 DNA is TGTGCCAGTAGTACAGACCTCAGGGCACCGAACTATGGCTACACCTTC.

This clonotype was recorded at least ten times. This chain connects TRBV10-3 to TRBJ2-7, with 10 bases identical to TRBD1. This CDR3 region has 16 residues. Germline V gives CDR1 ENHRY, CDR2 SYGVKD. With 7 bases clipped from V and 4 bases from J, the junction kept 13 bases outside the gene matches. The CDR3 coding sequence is TGTGCCATCACCCCGAGCAGGGACAGGGGTTATTACGAGCAGTACTTC. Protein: CAITPSRDRGYYEQYF.

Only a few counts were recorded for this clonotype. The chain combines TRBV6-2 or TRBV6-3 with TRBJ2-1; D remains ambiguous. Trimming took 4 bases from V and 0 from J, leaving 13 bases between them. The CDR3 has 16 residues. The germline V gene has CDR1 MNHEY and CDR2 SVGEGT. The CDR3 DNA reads TGTGCCAGCAGTTCGGCCCACACGCTCTCCTACAATGAGCAGTTCTTC. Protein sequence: CASSSAHTLSYNEQFF.

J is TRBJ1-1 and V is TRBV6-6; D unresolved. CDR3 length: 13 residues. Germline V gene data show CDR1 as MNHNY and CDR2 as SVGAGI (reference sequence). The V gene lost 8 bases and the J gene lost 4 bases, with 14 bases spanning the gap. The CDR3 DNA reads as TGTGCCAGCCGTTTGAGTTCCAGCACTGAAGCTTTCTTT. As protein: CASRLSSSTEAFF.

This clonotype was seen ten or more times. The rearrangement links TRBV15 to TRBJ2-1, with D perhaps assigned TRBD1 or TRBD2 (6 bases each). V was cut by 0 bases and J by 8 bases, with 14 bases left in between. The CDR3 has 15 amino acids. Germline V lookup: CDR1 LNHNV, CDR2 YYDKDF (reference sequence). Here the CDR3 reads CATSREWDGGDEQFF. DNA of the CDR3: TGTGCCACCAGCAGAGAATGGGACGGGGGCGATGAGCAGTTCTTC.

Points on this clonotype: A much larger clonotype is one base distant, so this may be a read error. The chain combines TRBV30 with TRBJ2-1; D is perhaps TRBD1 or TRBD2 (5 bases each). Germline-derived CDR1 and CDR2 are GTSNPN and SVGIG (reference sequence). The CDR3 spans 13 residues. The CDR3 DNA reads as TGTGCCTGCGAAGCCGGGACCAGGGATGAGCGGTTCTTC. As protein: CACEAGTRDERFF.

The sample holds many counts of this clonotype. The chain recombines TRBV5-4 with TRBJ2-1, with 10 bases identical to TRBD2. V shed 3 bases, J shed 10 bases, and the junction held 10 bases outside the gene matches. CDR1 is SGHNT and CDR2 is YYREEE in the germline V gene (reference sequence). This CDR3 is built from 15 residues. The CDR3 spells CASSSLTSGREEQFF. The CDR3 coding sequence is TGTGCCAGCAGCTCATTGACTAGCGGGCGAGAGGAGCAGTTCTTC.

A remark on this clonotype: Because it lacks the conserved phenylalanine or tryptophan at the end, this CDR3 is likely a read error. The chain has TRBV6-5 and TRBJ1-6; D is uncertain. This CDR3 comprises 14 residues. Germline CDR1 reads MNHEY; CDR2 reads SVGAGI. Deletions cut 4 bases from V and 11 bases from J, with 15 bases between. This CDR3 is CASSCSMWVPPLHL. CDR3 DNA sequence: TGTGCCAGCAGTTGCTCGATGTGGGTACCACCCCTCCACCTT.

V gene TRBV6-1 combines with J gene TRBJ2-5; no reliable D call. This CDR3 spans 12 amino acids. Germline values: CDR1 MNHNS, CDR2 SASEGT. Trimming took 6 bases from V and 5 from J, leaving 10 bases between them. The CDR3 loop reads CASRPPAETQYF. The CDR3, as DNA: TGTGCCAGCAGACCCCCGGCTGAGACCCAGTACTTC.

The CDR3 here is CASSSGGAVLHQETQYF. The CDR3 DNA reads as TGTGCCAGCAGTAGCGGGGGGGCTGTCCTACACCAAGAGACCCAGTACTTC. V and J are TRBV9 and TRBJ2-5; 11 bases fit TRBD2. Per germline, CDR1 SGDLS and CDR2 YYNGEE. With V trimmed by 5 bases and J by 0 bases, 9 bases remained unmatched. This CDR3 contains 17 residues.

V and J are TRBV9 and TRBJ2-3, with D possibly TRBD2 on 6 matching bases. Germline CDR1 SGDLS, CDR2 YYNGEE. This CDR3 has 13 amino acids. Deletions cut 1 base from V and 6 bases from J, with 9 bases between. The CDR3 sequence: CASSVRGGDTQYF. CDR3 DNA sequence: TGTGCCAGCAGCGTACGCGGAGGGGATACGCAGTATTTT.